This T cell receptor (beta chain) originates from a study of T cells after yellow fever vaccination. The study, taken as a whole, reports: Abundant contaminating clonotypes from the bulk population could appear in FACS-sorted repertoires.

TCRdb reanalysed the 5' RACE reads using MiXCR and keeps one entry per CDR3 protein. Of around 300,000 distinct CDR3 sequences listed, about 4.5% are singletons. Of note for this clonotype: Its antigen is not identified.

The source was PBMCs, collected 15 days after the yellow fever booster vaccination. The source is a man in his late teens or twenties who received the YFV17D yellow fever vaccine.

CDR3 DNA sequence: TGTGCCAGCAGCGAAAGACAGGGGGCGCGTGGCTACACCTTC. Amino acid sequence: CASSERQGARGYTF. The J gene is TRBJ1-2, the V gene TRBV7-2, with 10 bases aligning to TRBD1. The CDR3 runs to 14 residues. Germline V lookup: CDR1 SGHTA, CDR2 FQGNSA. The V and J ends lost 5 bases and 7 bases, in that order; junction bases with no gene match: 7.